In this sample, the clone carrying this T cell receptor beta chain turned up many times. No antigen is known for it. This sample was taken from a study of blood T cells in healthy people across ages. Study observations and caveats: Higher diversity and more naive CD4+ cells were features of long-lived donors, compared to aged donors.

It was with a sample-barcoded 5' primer and a J-beta primer mix that a second PCR of about 7 to 12 cycles was run. Each CDR3 protein is one row after TCRdb ran MiXCR on the 5' RACE reads. The table includes hundreds of thousands of distinct CDR3 sequences, roughly 30% detected once. Germline CDR1 MNHEY, CDR2 SVGAGI. Trimming pared 3 bases from V and 7 bases from J, leaving 19 bases between. This CDR3 region has 16 residues. Sequencing used blood. V and J are TRBV6-5 and TRBJ2-1; D is undetermined. This clonotype originated in a woman at least 80 years old in good health. CDR3 sequence (DNA): TGTGCCAGCAGTTATAACGGACGAGCAGGCGAAAATGAGCAGTTCTTC. Amino acid sequence: CASSYNGRAGENEQFF.